This paragraph covers one T cell receptor beta chain sequence. The antigen is undetermined. The method was immunoSEQ multiplex PCR; TCRdb's version includes in-frame clones alone and lacks a portion of them. Of about 170,000 clones in the sample, approximately 95% were seen once. This entry comes from a study of T cell responses to AZD1222 COVID-19 vaccine. Study-level findings and limits: Without day 14 samples, only post-peak T cell repertoires were studied. A mostly white British donor set with more females was recruited, and clonal diversity was possibly underestimated.

The ends were cut back, 4 bases at V and 3 bases at J, with 10 bases in the middle. Germline-derived CDR1 and CDR2 are SGHRS and YFSETQ. This CDR3 is built from 13 residues. The sample was peripheral blood, taken on day 0 of AZD1222 vaccination. This receptor was taken from an adult in good health. V is TRBV5-1 and J is TRBJ2-5, with D uncertain. CDR3 loop: CASSNSPEETQYF. The CDR3 DNA sequence: TGCGCCAGCAGCAATTCCCCAGAAGAGACCCAGTACTTC.